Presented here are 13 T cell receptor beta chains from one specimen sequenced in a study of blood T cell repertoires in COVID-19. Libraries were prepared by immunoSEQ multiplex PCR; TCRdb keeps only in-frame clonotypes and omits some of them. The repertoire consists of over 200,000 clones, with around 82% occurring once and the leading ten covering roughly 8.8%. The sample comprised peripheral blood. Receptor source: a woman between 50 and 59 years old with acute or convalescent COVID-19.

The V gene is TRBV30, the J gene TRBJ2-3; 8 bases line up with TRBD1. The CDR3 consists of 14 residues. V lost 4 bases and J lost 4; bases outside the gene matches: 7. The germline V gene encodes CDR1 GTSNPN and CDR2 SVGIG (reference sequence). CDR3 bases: TGTGCCTGGACCTCAGGACAGGGACCAGATACGCAGTATTTT. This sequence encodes CAWTSGQGPDTQYF.

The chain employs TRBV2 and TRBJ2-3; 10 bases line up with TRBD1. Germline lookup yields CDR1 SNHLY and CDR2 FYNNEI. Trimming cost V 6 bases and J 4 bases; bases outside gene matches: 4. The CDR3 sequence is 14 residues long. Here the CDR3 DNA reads TGTGCCAGCAGAACGACAGGGGGCTCAGATACGCAGTATTTT. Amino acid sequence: CASRTTGGSDTQYF.

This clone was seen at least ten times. DNA of the CDR3: TGTGCCAGCAGTCGCAACCGCTTAGATCTGAGCGAAGCTTTCTTT. It encodes CASSRNRLDLSEAFF. The chain is built from TRBV6-5 and TRBJ1-1; D is unresolved. Trimming removed 5 bases at V and 8 bases at J, with 21 bases between. Germline CDR1 reads MNHEY; CDR2 reads SVGAGI. CDR3 length equals 15 residues.

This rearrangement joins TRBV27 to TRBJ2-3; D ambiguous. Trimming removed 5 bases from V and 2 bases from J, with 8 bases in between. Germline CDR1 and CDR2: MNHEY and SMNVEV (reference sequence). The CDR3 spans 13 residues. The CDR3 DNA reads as TGTGCCAGCAGTCAGTCCGACACAGATACGCAGTATTTT. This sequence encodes CASSQSDTDTQYF.

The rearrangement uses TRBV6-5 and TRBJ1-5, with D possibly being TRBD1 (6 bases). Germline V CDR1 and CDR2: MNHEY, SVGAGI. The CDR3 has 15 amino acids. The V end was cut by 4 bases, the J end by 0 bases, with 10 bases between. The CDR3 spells CASSSQGTSNQPQHF. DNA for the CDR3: TGTGCCAGCAGTTCTCAGGGGACTAGCAATCAGCCCCAGCATTTT.

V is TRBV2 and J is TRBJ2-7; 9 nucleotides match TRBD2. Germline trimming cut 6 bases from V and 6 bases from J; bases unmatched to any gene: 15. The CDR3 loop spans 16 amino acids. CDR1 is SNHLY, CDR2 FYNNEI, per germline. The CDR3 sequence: CASRWTSEIPPGEQYF. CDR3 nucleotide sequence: TGTGCCAGCAGGTGGACTAGCGAGATCCCTCCCGGCGAGCAGTACTTC.

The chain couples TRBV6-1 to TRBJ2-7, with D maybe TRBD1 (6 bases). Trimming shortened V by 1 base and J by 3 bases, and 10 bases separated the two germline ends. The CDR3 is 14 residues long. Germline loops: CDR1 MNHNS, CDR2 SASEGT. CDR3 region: CASSEEQGSYEQYF. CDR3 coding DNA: TGTGCCAGCAGTGAAGAGCAGGGGAGCTACGAGCAGTACTTC.

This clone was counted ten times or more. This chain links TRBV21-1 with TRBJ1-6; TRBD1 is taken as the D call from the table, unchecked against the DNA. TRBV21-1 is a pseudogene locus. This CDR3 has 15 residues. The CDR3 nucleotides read TGTGCCTACCTGGTAGGACAGGGGTACAATTCACCCCTCCACTTT. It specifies CAYLVGQGYNSPLHF.

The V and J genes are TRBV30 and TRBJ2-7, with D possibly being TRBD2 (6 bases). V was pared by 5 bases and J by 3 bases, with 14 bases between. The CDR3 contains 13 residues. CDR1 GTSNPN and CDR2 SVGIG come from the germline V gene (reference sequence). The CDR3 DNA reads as TGTGCCTGGCAAATTAGCGGTAGCTACGAGCAGTACTTC. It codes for CAWQISGSYEQYF.

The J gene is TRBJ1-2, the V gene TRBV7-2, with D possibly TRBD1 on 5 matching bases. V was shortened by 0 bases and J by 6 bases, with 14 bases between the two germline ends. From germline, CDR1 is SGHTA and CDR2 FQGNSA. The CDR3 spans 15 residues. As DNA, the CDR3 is TGTGCCAGCAGCTTAGCGCGCAGGGAATACCATGGCTACACCTTC. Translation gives CASSLARREYHGYTF.

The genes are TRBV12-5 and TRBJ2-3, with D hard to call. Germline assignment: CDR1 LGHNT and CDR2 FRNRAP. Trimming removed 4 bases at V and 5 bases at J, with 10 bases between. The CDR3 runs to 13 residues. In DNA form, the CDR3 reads TGTGCTAGTGGTTGGAGTAGCCAAGATACGCAGTATTTT. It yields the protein CASGWSSQDTQYF.

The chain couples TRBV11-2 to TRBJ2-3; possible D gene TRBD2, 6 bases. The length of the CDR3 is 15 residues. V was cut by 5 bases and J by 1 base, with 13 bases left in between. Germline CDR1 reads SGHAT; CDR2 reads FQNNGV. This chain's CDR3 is CASSHWGLGTDTQYF. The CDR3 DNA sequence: TGTGCCAGCAGCCATTGGGGACTTGGCACAGATACGCAGTATTTT.

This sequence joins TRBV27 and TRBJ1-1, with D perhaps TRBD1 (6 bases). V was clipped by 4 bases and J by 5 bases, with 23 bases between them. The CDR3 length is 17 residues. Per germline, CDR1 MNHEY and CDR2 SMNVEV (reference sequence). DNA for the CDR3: TGTGCCAGCAGTTCACTCTGGGGGCTCCACGATGGGACTGAAGCTTTCTTT. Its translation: CASSSLWGLHDGTEAFF.